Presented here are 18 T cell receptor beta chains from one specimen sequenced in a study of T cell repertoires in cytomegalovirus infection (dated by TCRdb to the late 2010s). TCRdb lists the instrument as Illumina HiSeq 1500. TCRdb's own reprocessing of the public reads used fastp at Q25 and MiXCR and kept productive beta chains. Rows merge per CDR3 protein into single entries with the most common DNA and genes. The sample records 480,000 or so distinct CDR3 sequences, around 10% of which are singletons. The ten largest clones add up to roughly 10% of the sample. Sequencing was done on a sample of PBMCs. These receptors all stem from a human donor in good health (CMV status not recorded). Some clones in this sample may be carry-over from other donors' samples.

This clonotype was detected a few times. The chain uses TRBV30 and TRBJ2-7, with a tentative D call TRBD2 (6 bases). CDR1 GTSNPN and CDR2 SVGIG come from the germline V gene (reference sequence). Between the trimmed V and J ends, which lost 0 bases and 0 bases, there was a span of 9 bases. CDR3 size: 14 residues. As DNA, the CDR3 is TGTGCCTGGAGTGTGGCAGCGGGCTCCTACGAGCAGTACTTC. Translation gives CAWSVAAGSYEQYF.

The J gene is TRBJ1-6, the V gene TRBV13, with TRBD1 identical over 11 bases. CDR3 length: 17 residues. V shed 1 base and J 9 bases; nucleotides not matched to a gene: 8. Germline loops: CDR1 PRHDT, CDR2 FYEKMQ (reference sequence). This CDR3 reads CASSLDSGTGGFSPLHF. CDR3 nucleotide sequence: TGTGCCAGCAGCTTAGATTCCGGGACAGGGGGTTTTTCACCCCTCCACTTT.

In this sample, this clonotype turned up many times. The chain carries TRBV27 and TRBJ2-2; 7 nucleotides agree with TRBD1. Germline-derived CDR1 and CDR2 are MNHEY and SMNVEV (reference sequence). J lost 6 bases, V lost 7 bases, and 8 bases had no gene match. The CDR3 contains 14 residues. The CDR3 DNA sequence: TGTGCCAGCATGTCAAGGGGGCATTCCGGGGAGCTGTTTTTT. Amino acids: CASMSRGHSGELFF.

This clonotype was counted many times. The CDR3 here is CSVGEAADEKLFF. CDR3 DNA sequence: TGCAGCGTTGGCGAGGCAGCGGATGAAAAACTGTTTTTT. J is TRBJ1-4 and V is TRBV29-1, with D uncertain. CDR3 length equals 13 residues. The V and J ends lost 4 bases and 6 bases respectively, with 12 bases between them. Germline CDR1 reads SQVTM; CDR2 reads ANQGSEA. The whole variable domain, remainder taken from reference TRBV29-1 and TRBJ1-4, is SAVISQKPSRDICQRGTSLTIQCQVDSQVTMMFWYRQQPGQSLTLIATANQGSEATYESGFVIDKFPISRPNLTFSTLTVSNMSPEDSSIYLCSVGEAADEKLFFGSGTQLSVL.

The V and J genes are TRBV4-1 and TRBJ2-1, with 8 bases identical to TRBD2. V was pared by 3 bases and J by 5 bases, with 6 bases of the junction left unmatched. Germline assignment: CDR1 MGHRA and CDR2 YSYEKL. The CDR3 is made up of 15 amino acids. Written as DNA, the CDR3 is TGCGCCAGCAGCCAGGGGACTAGTCCGCACAATGAGCAGTTCTTC. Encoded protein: CASSQGTSPHNEQFF.

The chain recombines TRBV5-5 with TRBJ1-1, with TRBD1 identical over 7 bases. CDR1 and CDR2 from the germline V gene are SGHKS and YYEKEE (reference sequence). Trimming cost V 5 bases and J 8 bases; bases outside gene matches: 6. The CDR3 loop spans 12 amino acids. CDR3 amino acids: CASRATGEEAFF. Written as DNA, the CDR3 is TGTGCCAGCAGAGCAACAGGGGAGGAAGCTTTCTTT.

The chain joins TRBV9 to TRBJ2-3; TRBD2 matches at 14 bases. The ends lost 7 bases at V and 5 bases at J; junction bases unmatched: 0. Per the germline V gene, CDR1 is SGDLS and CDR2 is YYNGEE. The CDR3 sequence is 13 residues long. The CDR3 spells CASGTSGGDTQYF. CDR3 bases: TGTGCCAGCGGGACTAGCGGGGGAGATACGCAGTATTTT.

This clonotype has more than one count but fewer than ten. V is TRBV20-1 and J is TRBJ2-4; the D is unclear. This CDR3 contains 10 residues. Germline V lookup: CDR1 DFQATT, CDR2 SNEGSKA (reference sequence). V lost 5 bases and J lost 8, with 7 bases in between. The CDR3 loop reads CSALQDIQYF. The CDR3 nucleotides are TGCAGTGCTTTGCAGGACATTCAGTACTTC.

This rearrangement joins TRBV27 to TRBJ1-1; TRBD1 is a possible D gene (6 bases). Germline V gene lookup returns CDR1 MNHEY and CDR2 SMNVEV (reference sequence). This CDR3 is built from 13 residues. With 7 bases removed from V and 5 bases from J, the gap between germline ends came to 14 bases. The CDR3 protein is CASTPAGATEAFF. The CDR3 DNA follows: TGTGCCAGCACCCCAGCGGGGGCGACTGAAGCTTTCTTT.

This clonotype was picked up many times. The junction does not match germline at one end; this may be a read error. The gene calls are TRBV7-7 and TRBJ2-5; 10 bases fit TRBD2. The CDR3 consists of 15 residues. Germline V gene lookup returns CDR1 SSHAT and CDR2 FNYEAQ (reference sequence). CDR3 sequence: CASSRLAGQQETQYF. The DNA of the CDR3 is TGTGCTAGCAGCAGACTAGCGGGCCAACAAGAGACCCAGTACTTC.

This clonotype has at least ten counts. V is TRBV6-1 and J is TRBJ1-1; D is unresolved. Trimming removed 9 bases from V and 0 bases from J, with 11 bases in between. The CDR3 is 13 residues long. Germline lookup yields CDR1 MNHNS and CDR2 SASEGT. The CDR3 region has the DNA TGTGCCAGTTTCTCCGGGGTGAACACTGAAGCTTTCTTT. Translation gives CASFSGVNTEAFF.

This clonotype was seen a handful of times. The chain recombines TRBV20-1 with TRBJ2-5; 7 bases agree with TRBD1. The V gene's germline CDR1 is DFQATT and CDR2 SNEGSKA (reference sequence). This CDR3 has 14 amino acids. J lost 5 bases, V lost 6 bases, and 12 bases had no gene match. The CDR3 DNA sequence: TGCAGTGCCCAAGGGGGCGGAACCCCGGAGACCCAGTACTTC. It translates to CSAQGGGTPETQYF.

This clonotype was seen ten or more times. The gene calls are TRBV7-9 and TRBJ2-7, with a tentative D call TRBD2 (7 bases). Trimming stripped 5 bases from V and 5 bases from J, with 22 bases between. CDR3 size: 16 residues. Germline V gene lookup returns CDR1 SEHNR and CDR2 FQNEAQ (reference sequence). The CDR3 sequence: CASSPIGGRERDEQYF. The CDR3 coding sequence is TGTGCCAGCAGCCCCATCGGGGGGCGGGAGAGGGACGAGCAGTACTTC.

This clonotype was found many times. CDR3 region: CASSLPDFENYGYTF. The CDR3 DNA follows: TGTGCCAGCAGCTTGCCCGATTTCGAGAACTATGGCTACACCTTC. The rearrangement uses TRBV5-6 and TRBJ1-2; D remains unclear. Trimming removed 1 base at V and 2 bases at J, with 12 bases between. This CDR3 region has 15 residues. Germline CDR1 and CDR2: SGHDT and YYEEEE.

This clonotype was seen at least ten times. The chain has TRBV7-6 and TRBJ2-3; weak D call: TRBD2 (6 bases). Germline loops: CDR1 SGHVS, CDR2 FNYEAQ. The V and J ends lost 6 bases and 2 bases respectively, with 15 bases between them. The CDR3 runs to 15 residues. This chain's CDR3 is CASRRTRDFTDTQYF. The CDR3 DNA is TGTGCCAGCAGACGAACCCGGGACTTCACAGATACGCAGTATTTT.

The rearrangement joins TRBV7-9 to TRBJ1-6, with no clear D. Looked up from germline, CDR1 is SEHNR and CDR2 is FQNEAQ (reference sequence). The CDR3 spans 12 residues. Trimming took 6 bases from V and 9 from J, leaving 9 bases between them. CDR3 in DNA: TGTGCCAGCAGATCCGACGGTTCACCCCTCCACTTT. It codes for CASRSDGSPLHF.

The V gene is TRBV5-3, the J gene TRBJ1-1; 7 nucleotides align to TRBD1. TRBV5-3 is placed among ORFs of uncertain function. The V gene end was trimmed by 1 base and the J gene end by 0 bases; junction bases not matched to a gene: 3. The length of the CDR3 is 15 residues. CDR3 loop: CARSLRGGMNTEAFF. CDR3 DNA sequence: TGTGCCAGAAGCTTGAGAGGGGGCATGAACACTGAAGCTTTCTTT.

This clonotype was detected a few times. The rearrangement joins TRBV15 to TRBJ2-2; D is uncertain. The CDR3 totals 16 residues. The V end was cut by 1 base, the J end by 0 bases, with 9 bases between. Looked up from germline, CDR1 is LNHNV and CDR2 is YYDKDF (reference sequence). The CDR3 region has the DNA TGTGCCACCAGCAGAGGACGGACCACGAACACCGGGGAGCTGTTTTTT. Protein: CATSRGRTTNTGELFF.